This TCR beta chain derives from a study of blood T cell repertoires in COVID-19. Study in general: There were acute and convalescent COVID-19 samples, and they came from the United States, Italy and Spain.

Source study methods: The assay estimated nucleated cells by amplifying reference gene primers. Data came from immunoSEQ multiplex PCR; TCRdb stores just in-frame clones and leaves some out. V, J and clone size were drawn from that table, and D and trimming were deduced from the DNA. The sample consists of about 290,000 clones, roughly 90% of them appearing once. The CDR3 has 14 amino acids. V was pared by 4 bases and J by 2 bases, with 11 bases between. Germline V gives CDR1 LGHDT, CDR2 YNNKEL (reference sequence). Followed longitudinally, the Seattle patients had been enrolled during active infection.

This clonotype was obtained from a woman between 25 and 40 years old with COVID-19, enrolled during active disease. The chain has TRBV3-1 (or the pseudogene TRBV3-2) and TRBJ2-5; D uncertain. What was sequenced was peripheral blood. The CDR3 is CASSPTSTQETQYF. Written as DNA, the CDR3 is TGTGCCAGCAGCCCCACATCGACACAAGAGACCCAGTACTTC.